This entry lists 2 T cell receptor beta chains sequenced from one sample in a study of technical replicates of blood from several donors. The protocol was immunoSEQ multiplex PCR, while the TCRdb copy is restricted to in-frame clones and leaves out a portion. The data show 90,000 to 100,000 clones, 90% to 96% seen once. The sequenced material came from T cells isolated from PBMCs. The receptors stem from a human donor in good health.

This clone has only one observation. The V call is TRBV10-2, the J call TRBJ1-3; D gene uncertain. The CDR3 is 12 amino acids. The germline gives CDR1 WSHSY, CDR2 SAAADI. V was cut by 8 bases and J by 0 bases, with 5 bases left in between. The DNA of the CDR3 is TGCGCCAGCCTAGCCTCTGGAAACACCATATATTTT. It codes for CASLASGNTIYF.

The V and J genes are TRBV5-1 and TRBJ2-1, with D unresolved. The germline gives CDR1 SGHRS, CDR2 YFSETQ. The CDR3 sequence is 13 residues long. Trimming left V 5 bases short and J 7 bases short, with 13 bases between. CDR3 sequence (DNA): TGCGCCAGCAGTTCCGAAGTACATAATGAGCAGTTCTTC. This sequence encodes CASSSEVHNEQFF.